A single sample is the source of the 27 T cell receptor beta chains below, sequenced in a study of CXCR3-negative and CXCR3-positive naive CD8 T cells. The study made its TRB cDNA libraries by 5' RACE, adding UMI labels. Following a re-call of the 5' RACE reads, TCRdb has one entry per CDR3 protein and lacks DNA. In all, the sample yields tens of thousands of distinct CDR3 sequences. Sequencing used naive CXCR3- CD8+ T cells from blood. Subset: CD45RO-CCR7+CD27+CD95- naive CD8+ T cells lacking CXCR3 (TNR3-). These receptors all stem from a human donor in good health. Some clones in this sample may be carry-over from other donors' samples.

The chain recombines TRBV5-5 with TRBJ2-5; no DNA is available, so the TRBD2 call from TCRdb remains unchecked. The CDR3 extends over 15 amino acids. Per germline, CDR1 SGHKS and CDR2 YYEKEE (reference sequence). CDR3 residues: CASSPGLAGGETQYF.

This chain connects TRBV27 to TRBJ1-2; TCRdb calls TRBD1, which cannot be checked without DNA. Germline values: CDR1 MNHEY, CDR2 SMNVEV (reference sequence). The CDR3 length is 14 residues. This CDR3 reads CASSLRGDNYGYTF.

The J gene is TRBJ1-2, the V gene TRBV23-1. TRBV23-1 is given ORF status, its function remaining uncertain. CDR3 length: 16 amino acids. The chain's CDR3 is CASDSATLRLNYGYTF.

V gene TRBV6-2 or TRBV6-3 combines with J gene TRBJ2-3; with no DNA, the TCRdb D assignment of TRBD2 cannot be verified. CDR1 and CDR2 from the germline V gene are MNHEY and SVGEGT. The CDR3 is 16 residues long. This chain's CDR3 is CASSPSRGPDTDTQYF.

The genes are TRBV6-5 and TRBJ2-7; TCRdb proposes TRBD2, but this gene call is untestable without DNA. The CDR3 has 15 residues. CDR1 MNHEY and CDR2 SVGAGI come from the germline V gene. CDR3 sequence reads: CASSPTTSGGYEQYF.

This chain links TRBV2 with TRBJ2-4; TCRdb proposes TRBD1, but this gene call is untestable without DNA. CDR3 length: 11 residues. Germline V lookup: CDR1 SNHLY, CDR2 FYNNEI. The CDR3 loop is CASSGTGRLYF.

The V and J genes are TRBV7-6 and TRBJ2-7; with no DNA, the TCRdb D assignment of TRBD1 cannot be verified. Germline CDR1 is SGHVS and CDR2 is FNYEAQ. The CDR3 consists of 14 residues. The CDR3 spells CASSSGDVTYEQYF.

The CDR3 spells CSDHGTGKGANEKLFF. The rearrangement joins TRBV29-1 to TRBJ1-4; TCRdb indicates TRBD1, and absent DNA this call remains unverified. Germline CDR1 is SQVTM and CDR2 is ANQGSEA. The CDR3 runs to 16 residues.

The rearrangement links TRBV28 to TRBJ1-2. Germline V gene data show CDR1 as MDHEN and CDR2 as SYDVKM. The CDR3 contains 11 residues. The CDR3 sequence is CATWRGYGYTF.

The CDR3 reads CAISAASGGYYEQYF. The chain is built from TRBV10-3 and TRBJ2-7; TCRdb outputs TRBD2, but without DNA this stays unchecked. CDR1 and CDR2 (germline): ENHRY, SYGVKD. CDR3 length: 15 amino acids.

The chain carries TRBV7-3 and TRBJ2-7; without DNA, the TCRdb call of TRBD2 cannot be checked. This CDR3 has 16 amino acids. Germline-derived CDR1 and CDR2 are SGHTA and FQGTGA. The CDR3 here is CASSGGDVQPAYEQYF.

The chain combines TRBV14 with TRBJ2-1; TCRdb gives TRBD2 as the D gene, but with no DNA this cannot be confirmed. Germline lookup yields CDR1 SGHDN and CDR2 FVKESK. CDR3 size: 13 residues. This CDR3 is CASSLSGDNEQFF.

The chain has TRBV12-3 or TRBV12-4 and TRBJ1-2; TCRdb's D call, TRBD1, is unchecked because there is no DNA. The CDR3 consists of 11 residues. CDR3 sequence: CASSRAGGYTF.

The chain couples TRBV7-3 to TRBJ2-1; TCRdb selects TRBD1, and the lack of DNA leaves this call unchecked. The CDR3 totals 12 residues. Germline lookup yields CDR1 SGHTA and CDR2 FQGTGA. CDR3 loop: CASSLDWGEQFF. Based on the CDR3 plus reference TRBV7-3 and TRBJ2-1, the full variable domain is GAGVSQTPSNKVTEKGKYVELRCDPISGHTALYWYRQSLGQGPEFLIYFQGTGAADDSGLPNDRFFAVRPEGSVSTLKIQRTERGDSAVYLCASSLDWGEQFFGPGTRLTVL.

CDR3 protein: CASSPDYNEQFF. The chain has TRBV12-3 or TRBV12-4 and TRBJ2-1. The length of the CDR3 is 12 residues.

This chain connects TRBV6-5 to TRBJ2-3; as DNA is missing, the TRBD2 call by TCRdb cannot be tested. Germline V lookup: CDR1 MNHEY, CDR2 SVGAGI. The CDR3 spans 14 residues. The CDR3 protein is CASSPGTFTDTQYF.

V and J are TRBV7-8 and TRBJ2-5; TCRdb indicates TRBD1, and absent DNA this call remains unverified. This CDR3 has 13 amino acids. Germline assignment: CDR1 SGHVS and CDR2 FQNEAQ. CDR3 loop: CASRPGRRETQYF. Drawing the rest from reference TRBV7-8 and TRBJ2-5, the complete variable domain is GAGVSQSPRYKVAKRGQDVALRCDPISGHVSLFWYQQALGQGPEFLTYFQNEAQLDKSGLPSDRFFAERPEGSVSTLKIQRTQQEDSAVYLCASRPGRRETQYFGPGTRLLVL.

The CDR3 loop reads CASSQALLAGDTYEQYF. The chain uses TRBV14 and TRBJ2-7; TCRdb's D call, TRBD2, is unchecked because there is no DNA. The germline gives CDR1 SGHDN, CDR2 FVKESK. The CDR3 has 17 residues.

The CDR3 region is CASSQFQSYEQFF. The J gene is TRBJ2-1, the V gene TRBV4-2. Germline loops: CDR1 LGHNA, CDR2 YNFKEQ. The CDR3 has 13 amino acids.

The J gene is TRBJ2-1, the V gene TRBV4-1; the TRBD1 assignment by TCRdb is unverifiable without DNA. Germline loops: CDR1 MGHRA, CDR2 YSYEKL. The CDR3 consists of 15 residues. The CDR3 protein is CASSHRRGDSNEQFF.

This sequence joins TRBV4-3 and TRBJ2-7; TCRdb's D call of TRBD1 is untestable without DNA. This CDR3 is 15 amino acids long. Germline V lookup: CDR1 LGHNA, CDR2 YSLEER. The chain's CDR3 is CASSRGTGGSYEQYF.

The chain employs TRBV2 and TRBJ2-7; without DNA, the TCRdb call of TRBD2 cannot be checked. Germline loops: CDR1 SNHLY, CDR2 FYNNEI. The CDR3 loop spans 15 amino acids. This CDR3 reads CASSGSGTSGYEQYF.

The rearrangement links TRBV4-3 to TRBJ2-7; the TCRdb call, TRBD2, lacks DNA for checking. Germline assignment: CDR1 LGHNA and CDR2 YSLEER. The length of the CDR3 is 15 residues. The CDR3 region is CASSLLPLSSYEQYF.

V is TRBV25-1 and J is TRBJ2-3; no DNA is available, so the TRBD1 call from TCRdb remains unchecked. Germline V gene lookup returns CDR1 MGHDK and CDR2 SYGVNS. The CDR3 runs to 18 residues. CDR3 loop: CASSEYFHRANRGDTQYF.

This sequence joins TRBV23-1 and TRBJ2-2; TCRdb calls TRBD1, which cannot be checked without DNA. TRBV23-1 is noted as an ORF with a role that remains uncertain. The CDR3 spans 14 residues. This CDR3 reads CASSQSHQGPQPFF.

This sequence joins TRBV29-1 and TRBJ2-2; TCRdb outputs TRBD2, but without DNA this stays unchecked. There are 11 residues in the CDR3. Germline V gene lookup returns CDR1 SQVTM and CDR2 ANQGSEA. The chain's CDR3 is CSVSGTGELFF.

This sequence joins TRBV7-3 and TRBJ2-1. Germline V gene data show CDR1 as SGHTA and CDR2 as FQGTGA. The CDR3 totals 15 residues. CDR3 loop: CASSLTSSLGNEQFF.